This TCR beta chain was captured by sequencing in a study of T cell responses to AZD1222 COVID-19 vaccine. For the study at large: Second doses that came at about 4 or about 12 weeks were put together. General study results and limits: The span of vaccine-associated CD4 TCRs extended across spike, with dominance at 160-218 and 743-854. Among spike-specific TCRs, nearly half reportedly target unmutated variant regions.

Comments on this clone: The antigen is not known.

The table came from immunoSEQ multiplex PCR; TCRdb's copy has only in-frame clones and leaves some out. This sample yields about 160,000 clones, of which 75% to 90% are seen a single time; around 6.9% belongs to the top ten. Trimming took 0 bases from V and 8 from J, leaving 11 bases between them. Germline V gene data show CDR1 as SGDLS and CDR2 as YYNGEE. The CDR3 consists of 13 residues. The specimen comprised peripheral blood, sampled on day 0 of AZD1222 vaccination. The source of this sequence is an adult in good health. The V and J genes are TRBV9 and TRBJ1-1; a weak D match, TRBD1 (5 bases). The CDR3 bases are TGTGCCAGCAGCGTAGTGGGGGGTTCCGAAGCTTTCTTT. It specifies CASSVVGGSEAFF. Full variable domain (outside the CDR3, taken from reference TRBV9 and TRBJ1-1): DSGVTQTPKHLITATGQRVTLRCSPRSGDLSVYWYQQSLDQGLQFLIQYYNGEERAKGNILERFSAQQFPDLHSELNLSSLELGDSALYFCASSVVGGSEAFFGQGTRLTVV.